A selection of T cell receptor beta chains follows, all from one sample in a study of response to subunit inactivated influenza vaccine. TCRdb recomputed calls from the RT-PCR reads with MiXCR, one row per CDR3 protein. The sample consists of about 570,000 distinct CDR3 sequences, roughly 12% of them appearing once. The same data also went into a second study, on T cells expressing NK-cell markers.

Sequences were derived from PBMCs from blood, sampled on the day of vaccination. All receptors derive from a man over 45 who received an inactivated influenza vaccine. The CDR3 runs from the conserved cysteine through the conserved F or W. The order of the fields is clone size, J gene, V gene, D gene, CDR3 length, CDR3 protein, CDR3 DNA. D genes are given only for firm matches. Rows may omit the clone size; those that give it use once, few, many or a size class.

-	TRBJ2-3	TRBV28	-	15	CASAPTGGLTHTQYF	TGTGCCAGCGCGCCGACCGGGGGCTTGACGCATACGCAGTATTTT
-	TRBJ2-1	TRBV19	TRBD2	13	CASRGLAGNEQFF	TGTGCCAGTAGAGGACTAGCGGGGAATGAGCAGTTCTTC
-	TRBJ2-1	TRBV29-1	-	18	CSVNPGSSGLSSYNEQFF	TGCAGCGTCAACCCCGGGAGCTCGGGCCTAAGCTCCTACAATGAGCAGTTCTTC
-	TRBJ2-7	TRBV10-3	TRBD2	13	CATGGLAGNEQYF	TGTGCCACCGGGGGACTAGCGGGAAACGAGCAGTACTTC
-	TRBJ2-6	TRBV11-3	-	16	CASSSRSRSGANVLTF	TGTGCCAGCAGCTCTCGTTCCCGCTCTGGGGCCAACGTCCTGACTTTC
many	TRBJ2-1	TRBV19	TRBD1	16	CATISPRGRSYNEQFF	TGTGCCACCATCAGCCCCAGGGGGCGATCCTACAATGAGCAGTTCTTC
-	TRBJ2-7	TRBV18	-	16	CASSPGLSCLFHEQYF	TGTGCCAGCTCACCTGGTCTTAGCTGCCTCTTTCACGAGCAGTACTTC
many	TRBJ2-3	TRBV2	TRBD2	14	CASSGGLGVDTQYF	TGTGCCAGCAGTGGGGGACTAGGTGTAGATACGCAGTATTTT
-	TRBJ2-3	TRBV9	-	14	CASSVGGHTDTQYF	TGTGCCAGCAGCGTAGGGGGGCACACAGATACGCAGTATTTT
-	TRBJ2-1	TRBV6-2/TRBV6-3	TRBD2	15	CASKTSGISYNEQFF	TGTGCCAGCAAAACTAGCGGGATCTCCTACAATGAGCAGTTCTTC
few	TRBJ2-7	TRBV5-1	TRBD2	13	CASSPGTRGEQYF	TGCGCCAGCAGCCCCGGGACTAGAGGCGAGCAGTACTTC
many	TRBJ2-5	TRBV12-3/TRBV12-4	-	16	CASRRGASVRQETQYF	TGTGCCAGCAGGAGGGGGGCTAGCGTGCGCCAAGAGACCCAGTACTTC
-	TRBJ1-1	TRBV28	-	14	CASSLPTLTGEAFF	TGTGCCAGCAGTTTACCCACCCTTACGGGTGAAGCTTTCTTT
-	TRBJ2-7	TRBV11-2	-	12	CASTGRVHEQYF	TGTGCCAGCACGGGGAGAGTCCACGAGCAGTACTTC